This TCR beta chain is drawn from a study of blood T cell repertoires in COVID-19. On the study more broadly: Acute-phase and convalescent COVID-19 samples originated in the United States, Italy and Spain. PBMCs, B-cell-depleted T cells, or T cells were the source of the cDNA or gDNA that made up the material.

Sequencing was performed with immunoSEQ multiplex PCR; in TCRdb, only in-frame clones are kept and a portion is missing. The profile shows roughly 500,000 clones, around 87% of them singletons. Trimming removed 7 bases from V and 3 bases from J, with 15 bases in between. This CDR3 comprises 14 residues. CDR1 is SNHLY, CDR2 FYNNEI, per germline. All enrollees were roughly 18 to 90 years old and from fewer than 30 US areas. Cohorts were determined from participant-reported clinical history. The chain carries TRBV2 and TRBJ1-1; no clear D. This clonotype originated in a woman aged 35 to 49 who had recovered from COVID-19. The sample consisted of PBMCs or T cells enriched from blood (not recorded which). The CDR3 DNA reads TGTGCCAGCAAAAAGTGGCAGGTTTACACTGAAGCTTTCTTT. The encoded protein is CASKKWQVYTEAFF.